This T cell receptor beta chain stems from a study of T cells in Graves' hyperthyroidism and ophthalmopathy. Turning to the study itself: Peripheral blood samples were taken at initial diagnosis, prior to any treatment.

General study points: Ophthalmopathy, which appeared later, was predicted by the model a median around 6.5 months before onset.

This clonotype occurred many times. Its antigen is unknown. The sample of blood was obtained at first hyperthyroidism diagnosis (before any ophthalmopathy symptoms). The authors obtained PBMCs from 7.5 to 10 ml of fresh peripheral blood. Germline V lookup: CDR1 SGHTA, CDR2 FQGNSA. CDR3 length: 15 residues. Germline trimming cut 5 bases from V and 2 bases from J; bases unmatched to any gene: 7. Researchers amplified the TCR beta CDR3 regions from RNA transcripts. During a first-round RT-PCR of the TCR CDR3, the HTBI primer set was used. Each CDR3 protein gets one entry after TCRdb re-called the multiplex PCR reads with MiXCR. This sample has more than 250,000 distinct CDR3 sequences; roughly 15% occur once, and the top ten carry 30%.

This TCR was sampled from a woman between 50 and 59 years old with Graves' hyperthyroidism that later progressed to Graves' ophthalmopathy. The V call is TRBV7-2, the J call TRBJ2-7, with 9 bases lining up with TRBD2. Sequencing was done on a sample of blood. The CDR3 loop is CASSPALAGTYEQYF. The CDR3 coding sequence is TGTGCCAGCAGCCCCGCGCTAGCGGGAACCTACGAGCAGTACTTC.